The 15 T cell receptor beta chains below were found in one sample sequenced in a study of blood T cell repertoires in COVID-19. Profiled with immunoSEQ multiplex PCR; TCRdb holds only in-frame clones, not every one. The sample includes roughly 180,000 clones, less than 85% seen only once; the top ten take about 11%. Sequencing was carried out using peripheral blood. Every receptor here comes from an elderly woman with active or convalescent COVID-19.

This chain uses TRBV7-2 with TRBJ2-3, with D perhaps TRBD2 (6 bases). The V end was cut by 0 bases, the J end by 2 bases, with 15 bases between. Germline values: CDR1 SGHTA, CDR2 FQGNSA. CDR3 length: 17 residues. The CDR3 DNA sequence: TGTGCCAGCAGCTTAGCGGGGAGCGGGTACCCCACAGATACGCAGTATTTT. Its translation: CASSLAGSGYPTDTQYF.

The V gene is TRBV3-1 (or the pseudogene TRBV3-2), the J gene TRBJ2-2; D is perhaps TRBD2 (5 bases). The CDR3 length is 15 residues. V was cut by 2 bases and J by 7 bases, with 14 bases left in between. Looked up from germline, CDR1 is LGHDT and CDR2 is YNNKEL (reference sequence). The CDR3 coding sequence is TGTGCCAGCAGCCAAAGCCGGGATAGGGTCGGGGAGCTGTTTTTT. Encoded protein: CASSQSRDRVGELFF.

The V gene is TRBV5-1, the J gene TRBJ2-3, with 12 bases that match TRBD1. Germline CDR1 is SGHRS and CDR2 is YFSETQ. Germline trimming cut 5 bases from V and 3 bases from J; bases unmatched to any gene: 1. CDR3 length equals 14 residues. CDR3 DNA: TGCGCCAGCAGGGGACAGGGGGCAACAGATACGCAGTATTTT. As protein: CASRGQGATDTQYF. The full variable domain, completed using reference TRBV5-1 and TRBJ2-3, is KAGVTQTPRYLIKTRGQQVTLSCSPISGHRSVSWYQQTPGQGLQFLFEYFSETQRNKGNFPGRFSGRQFSNSRSEMNVSTLELGDSALYLCASRGQGATDTQYFGPGTRLTVL.

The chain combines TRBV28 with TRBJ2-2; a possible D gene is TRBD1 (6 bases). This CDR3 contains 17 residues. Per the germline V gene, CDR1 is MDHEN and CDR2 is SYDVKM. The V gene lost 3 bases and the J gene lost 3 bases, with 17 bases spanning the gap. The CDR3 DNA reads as TGTGCCAGCAGTTTTTCTGCAGGGGTTGGGGACACCGGGGAGCTGTTTTTT. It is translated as CASSFSAGVGDTGELFF.

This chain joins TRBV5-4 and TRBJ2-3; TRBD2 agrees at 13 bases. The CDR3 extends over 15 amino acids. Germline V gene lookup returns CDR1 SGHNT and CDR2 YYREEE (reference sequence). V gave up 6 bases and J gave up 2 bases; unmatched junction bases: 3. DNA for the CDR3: TGTGCCAGCAAGGGACTAGCGGGATACACAGATACGCAGTATTTT. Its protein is CASKGLAGYTDTQYF.

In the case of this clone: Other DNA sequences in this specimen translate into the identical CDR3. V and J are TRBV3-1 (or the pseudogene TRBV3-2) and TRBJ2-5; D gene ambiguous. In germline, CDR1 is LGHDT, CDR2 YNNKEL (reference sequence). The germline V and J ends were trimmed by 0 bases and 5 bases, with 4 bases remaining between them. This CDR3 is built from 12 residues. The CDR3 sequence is CASSQDRETQYF. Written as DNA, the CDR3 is TGTGCCAGCAGCCAAGATCGGGAGACCCAGTACTTC.

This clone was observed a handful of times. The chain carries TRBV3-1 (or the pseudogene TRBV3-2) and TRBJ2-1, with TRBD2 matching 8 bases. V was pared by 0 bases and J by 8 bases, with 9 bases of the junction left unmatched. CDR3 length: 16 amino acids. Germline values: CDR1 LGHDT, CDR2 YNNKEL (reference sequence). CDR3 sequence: CASSQERTSSGHEQFF. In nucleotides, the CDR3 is TGTGCCAGCAGCCAAGAAAGGACTAGCTCCGGCCATGAGCAGTTCTTC.

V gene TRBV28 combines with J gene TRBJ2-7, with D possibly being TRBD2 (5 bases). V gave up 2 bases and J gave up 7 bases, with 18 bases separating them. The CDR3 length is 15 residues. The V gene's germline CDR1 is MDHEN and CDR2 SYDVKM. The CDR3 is CASSLIGVGGLEQYF. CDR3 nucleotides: TGTGCCAGCAGTTTAATCGGGGTCGGTGGTTTGGAGCAGTACTTC.

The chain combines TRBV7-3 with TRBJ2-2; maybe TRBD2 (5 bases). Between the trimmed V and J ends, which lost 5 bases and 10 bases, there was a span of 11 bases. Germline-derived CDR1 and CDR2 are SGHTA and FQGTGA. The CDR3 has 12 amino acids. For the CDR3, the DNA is TGTGCCAGCAGCGAAGAGGGTATGGAGCTGTTTTTT. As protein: CASSEEGMELFF.

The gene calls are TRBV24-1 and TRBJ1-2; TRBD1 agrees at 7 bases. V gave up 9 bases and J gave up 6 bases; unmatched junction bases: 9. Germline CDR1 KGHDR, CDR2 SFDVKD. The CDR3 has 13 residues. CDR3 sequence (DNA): TGTGCCACCTCGCTAACAGGGGAGCATGGCTACACCTTC. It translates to CATSLTGEHGYTF.

The CDR3 DNA follows: TGTGCCAGCATGGCCAGGTTAGCGGGAGGCTCCGAGCAGTACTTC. It specifies CASMARLAGGSEQYF. This chain joins TRBV6-5 and TRBJ2-7, with 10 bases matching TRBD2. Looked up from germline, CDR1 is MNHEY and CDR2 is SVGAGI. Trimming removed 7 bases from V and 6 bases from J; junction bases left unmatched: 12. There are 15 residues in the CDR3.

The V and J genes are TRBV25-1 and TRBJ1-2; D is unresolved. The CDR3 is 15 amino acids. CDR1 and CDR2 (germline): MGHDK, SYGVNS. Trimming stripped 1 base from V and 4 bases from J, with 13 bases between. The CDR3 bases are TGTGCCAGCAGTGAATCGCAAGCGGGGATCTATGGCTACACCTTC. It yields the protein CASSESQAGIYGYTF.

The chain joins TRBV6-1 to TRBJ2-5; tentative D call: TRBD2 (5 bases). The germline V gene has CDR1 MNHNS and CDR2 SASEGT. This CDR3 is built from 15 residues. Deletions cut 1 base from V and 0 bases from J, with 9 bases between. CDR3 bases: TGTGCCAGCAGTGAAGAGGTAGCGTACCAAGAGACCCAGTACTTC. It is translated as CASSEEVAYQETQYF.

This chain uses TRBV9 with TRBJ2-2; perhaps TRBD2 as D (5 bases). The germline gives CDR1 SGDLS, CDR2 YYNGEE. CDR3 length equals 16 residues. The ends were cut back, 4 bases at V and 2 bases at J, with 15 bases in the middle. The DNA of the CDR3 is TGTGCCAGCAGCATCGGGGAAGGGTTCAACACCGGGGAGCTGTTTTTT. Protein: CASSIGEGFNTGELFF.

As DNA, the CDR3 is TGCGCCAGCAGTGGGACAGAACTTAACACCGGGGAGCTGTTTTTT. Amino acids: CASSGTELNTGELFF. The gene calls are TRBV10-2 and TRBJ2-2; D is possibly TRBD1 (6 bases). V gave up 4 bases and J gave up 2 bases, with 11 bases separating them. This CDR3 has 15 amino acids. Germline CDR1 is WSHSY and CDR2 is SAAADI.